This T cell receptor (beta chain) was sequenced during a study of cytomegalovirus exposure and HLA in healthy donors. The CDR3 is 15 residues long. The V gene lost 6 bases and the J gene lost 1 base, with 13 bases spanning the gap. Germline V gene data show CDR1 as SNHLY and CDR2 as FYNNEI. General study points: As immune exposure information, only CMV serostatus was available. Sequencing likely generated an artifact that appeared as a cluster of highly shared sequence variants. The analysis excluded some indistinguishable V segments, including TRBV6-2 and TRBV6-3. Previous analysis showed most TCR beta V segments were productive about 90% or about 30% of the time.

In the case of this clone: Its antigen is as yet unknown.

13 Jbeta primers and 60 Vbeta primers were used for the PCR. Libraries were prepared by immunoSEQ multiplex PCR; TCRdb keeps only in-frame clonotypes and omits some of them. The profile shows a few hundred thousand clones, about 80% of them singletons. Sequencing was performed on PBMCs. This receptor was taken from a girl under 10 years old in good health and CMV-seronegative. This chain links TRBV2 with TRBJ1-5, with no clear D. This CDR3 reads CASSGLQASNQPQHF. CDR3 DNA: TGTGCCAGCAGCGGCCTTCAGGCGAGCAATCAGCCCCAGCATTTT.